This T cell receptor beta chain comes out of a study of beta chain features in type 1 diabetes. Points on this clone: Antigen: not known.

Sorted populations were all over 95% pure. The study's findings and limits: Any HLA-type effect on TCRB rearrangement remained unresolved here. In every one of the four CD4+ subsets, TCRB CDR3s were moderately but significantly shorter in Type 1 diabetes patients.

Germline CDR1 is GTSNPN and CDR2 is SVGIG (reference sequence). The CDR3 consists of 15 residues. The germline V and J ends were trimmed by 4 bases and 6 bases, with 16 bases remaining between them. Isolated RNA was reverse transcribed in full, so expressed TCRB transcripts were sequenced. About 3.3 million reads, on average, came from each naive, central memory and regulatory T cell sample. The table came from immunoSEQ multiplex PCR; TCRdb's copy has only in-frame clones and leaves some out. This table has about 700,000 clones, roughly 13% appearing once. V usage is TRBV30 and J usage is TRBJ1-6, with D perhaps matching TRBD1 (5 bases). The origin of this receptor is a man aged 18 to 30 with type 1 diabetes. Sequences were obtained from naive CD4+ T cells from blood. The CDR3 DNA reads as TGTGCCTGGACCCCGTACGAGGGGCTTAATTCACCCCTCCACTTT. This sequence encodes CAWTPYEGLNSPLHF.